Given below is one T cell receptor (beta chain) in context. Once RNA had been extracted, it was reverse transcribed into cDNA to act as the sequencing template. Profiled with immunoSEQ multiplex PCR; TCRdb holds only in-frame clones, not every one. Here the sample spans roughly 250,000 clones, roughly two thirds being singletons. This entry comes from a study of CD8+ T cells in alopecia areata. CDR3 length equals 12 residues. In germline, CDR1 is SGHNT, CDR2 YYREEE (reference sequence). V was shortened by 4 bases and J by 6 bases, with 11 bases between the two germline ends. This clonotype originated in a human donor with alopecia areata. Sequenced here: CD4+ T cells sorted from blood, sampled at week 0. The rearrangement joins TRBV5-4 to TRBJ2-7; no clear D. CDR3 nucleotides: TGTGCCAGCAGCCCTGGTTCTAGCGAGCAGTACTTC. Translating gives CASSPGSSEQYF. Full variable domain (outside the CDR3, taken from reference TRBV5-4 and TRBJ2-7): ETGVTQSPTHLIKTRGQQVTLRCSSQSGHNTVSWYQQALGQGPQFIFQYYREEENGRGNFPPRFSGLQFPNYSSELNVNALELDDSALYLCASSPGSSEQYFGPGTRLTVT.